A single TCR beta chain is shown here with its context. Its antigen is not identified. The sample originates from a study of blood T cells in healthy people across ages. Drawn from each donor were 7.5 to 10 milliliters of peripheral blood. Total RNA extracted from each sample amounted to at least 5 micrograms. Study-level points and caveats: Comparison with aged donors showed that long-lived donors had more naive CD4+ cells and higher diversity. PBMCs went unsorted, and a conclusive naive versus antigen-experienced comparison was therefore prevented.

Trimming removed 7 bases from V and 2 bases from J; junction bases left unmatched: 8. This CDR3 region has 15 residues. CDR1 SNHLY and CDR2 FYNNEI come from the germline V gene. A sample-barcoded 5' primer and a J-beta primer mix were used in a second PCR of roughly 7 to 11 cycles. A single record per CDR3 protein comes from TCRdb applying MiXCR to the 5' RACE reads. The table has about 1.1 million distinct CDR3 sequences, around two fifths seen once. The source of this sequence is a young man in good health. The chain couples TRBV2 to TRBJ1-5; 7 bases agree with TRBD1. Sequencing was done on a sample of blood. The CDR3 DNA sequence: TGTGCCAGCACGACAGGGTTAAGGGGCAATCAGCCCCAGCATTTT. Protein: CASTTGLRGNQPQHF.